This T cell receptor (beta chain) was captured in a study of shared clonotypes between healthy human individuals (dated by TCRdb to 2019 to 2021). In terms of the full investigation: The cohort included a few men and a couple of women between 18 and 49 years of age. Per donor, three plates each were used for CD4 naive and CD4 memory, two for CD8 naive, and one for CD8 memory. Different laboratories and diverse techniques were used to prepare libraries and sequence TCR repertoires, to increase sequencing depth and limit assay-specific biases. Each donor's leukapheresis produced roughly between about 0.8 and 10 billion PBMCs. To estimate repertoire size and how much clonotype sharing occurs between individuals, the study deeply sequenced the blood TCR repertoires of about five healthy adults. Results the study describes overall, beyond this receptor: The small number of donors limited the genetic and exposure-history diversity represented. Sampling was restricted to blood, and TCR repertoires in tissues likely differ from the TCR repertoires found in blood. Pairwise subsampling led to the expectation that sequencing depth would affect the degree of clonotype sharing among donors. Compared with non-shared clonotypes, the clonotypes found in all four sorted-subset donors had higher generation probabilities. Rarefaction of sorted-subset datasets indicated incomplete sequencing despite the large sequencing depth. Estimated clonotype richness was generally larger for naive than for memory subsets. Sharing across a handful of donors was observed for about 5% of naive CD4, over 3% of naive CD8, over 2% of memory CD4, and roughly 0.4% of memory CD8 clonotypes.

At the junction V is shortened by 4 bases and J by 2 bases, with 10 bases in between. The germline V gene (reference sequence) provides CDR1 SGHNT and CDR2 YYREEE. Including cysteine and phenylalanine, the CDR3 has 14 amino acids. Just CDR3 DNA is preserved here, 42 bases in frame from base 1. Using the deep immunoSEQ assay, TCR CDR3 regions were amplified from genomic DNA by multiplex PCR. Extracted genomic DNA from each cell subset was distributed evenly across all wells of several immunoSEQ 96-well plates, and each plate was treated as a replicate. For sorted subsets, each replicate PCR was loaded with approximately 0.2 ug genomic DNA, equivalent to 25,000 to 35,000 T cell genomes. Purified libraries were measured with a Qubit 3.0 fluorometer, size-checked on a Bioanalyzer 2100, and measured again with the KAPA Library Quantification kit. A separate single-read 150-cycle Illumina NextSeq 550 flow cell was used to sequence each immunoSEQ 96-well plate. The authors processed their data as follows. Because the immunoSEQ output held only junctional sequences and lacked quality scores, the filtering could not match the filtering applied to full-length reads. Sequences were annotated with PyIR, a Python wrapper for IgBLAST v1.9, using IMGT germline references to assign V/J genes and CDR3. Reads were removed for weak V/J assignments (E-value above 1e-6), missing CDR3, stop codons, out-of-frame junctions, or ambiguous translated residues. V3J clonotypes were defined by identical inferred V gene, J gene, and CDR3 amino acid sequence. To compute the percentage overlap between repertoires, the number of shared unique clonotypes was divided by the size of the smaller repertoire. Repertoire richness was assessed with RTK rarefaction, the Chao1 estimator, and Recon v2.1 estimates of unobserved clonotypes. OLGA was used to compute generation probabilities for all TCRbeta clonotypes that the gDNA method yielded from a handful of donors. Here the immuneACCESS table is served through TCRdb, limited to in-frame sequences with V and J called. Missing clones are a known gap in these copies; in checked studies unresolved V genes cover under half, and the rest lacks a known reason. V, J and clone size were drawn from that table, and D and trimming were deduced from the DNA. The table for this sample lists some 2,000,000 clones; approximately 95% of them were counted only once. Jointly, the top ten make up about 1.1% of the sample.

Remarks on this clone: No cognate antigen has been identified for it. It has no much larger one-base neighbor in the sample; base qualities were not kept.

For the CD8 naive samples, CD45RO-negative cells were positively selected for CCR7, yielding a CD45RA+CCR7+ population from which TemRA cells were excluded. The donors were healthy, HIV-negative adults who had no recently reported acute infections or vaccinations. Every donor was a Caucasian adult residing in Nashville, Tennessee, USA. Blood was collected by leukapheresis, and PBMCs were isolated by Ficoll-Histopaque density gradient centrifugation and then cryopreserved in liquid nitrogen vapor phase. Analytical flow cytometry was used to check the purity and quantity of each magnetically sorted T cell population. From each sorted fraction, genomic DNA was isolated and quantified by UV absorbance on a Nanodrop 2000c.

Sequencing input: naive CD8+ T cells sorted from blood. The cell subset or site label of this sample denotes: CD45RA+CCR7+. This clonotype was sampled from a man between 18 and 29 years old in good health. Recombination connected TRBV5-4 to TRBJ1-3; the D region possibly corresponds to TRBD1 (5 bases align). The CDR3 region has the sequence CASSPGTPGNTIYF. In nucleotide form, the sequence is TGTGCCAGCAGCCCCGGGACTCCTGGAAACACCATATATTTT.